These T cell receptor beta chains were read from a single sample in a study of Graves' ophthalmopathy and Graves' hyperthyroidism. TCRdb processed the multiplex PCR reads anew with MiXCR; each CDR3 protein has one entry. The sample lists roughly 1.1 million distinct CDR3 sequences, 35% to 40% occurring once. The specimen was peripheral blood or thyroid tissue (not recorded which). The origin of the receptors is an adult man with Graves' hyperthyroidism. The CDR3 runs from the conserved cysteine through the conserved F or W. The order of the fields is V gene, CDR3 length, CDR3 protein.

>TRBV7-3|15
CASSPGAGGYNEQFF
>TRBV7-9|15
CASSMGTGLGSPLHF
>TRBV3-1|13
CASSHPTGYEQYF
>TRBV14|16
CASSQGTGVTNEKLFF
>TRBV29-1|13
CSVHPGQGETQYF
>TRBV10-3|17
CAISESTQITSTDTQYF
>TRBV11-2|13
CASSLQSLNTIYF
>TRBV20-1|14
CSARDWGGTVEQYF
>TRBV5-6|16
CASSLDDRAYNSPLHF
>TRBV7-2|16
CASRWGQGGSGNTIYF